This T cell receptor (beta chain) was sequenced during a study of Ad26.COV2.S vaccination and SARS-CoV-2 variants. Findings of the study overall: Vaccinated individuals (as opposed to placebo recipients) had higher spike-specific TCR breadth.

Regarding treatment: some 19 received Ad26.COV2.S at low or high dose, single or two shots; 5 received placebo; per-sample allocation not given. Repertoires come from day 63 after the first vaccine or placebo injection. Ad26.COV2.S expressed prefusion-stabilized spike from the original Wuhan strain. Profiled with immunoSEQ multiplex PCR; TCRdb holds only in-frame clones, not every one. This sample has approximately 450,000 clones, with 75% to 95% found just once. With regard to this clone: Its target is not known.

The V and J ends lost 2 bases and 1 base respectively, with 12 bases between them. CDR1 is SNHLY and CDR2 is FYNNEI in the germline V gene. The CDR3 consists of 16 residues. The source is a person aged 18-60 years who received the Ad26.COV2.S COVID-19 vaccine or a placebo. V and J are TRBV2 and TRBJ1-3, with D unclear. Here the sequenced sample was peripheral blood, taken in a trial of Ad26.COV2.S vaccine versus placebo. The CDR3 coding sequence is TGTGCCAGCAGTGAAACAGACCCGATGTCTGGAAACACCATATATTTT. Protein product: CASSETDPMSGNTIYF.